The sequence of this T cell receptor beta chain was determined in a study of T-cell reconstitution after alpha-beta-depleted transplantation in children. Findings and caveats of the study: Approximately two months post-transplant, alpha-beta T cells reportedly originated from several hundred expanded graft clones. At day 60, the high TCRbeta diversity found in some patients originated from recipient T cells and thymic progenitors that had survived. Most T-cell counts and diversity one year after the transplant came from T cells that were newly produced.

The CDR3 has 15 residues. V lost 7 bases and J 1 base, leaving 15 bases between the germline ends. This clonotype showed up many times. Its antigen is undetermined. Unique molecular identifiers were built into the TCRbeta library. One entry per CDR3 protein results from TCRdb running MiXCR on the PCR reads. The sample includes about 98,000 distinct CDR3 sequences, around 22% seen only once; the top ten take over 20%. The sequencing used PBMCs, collected before TCRalphabeta/CD19-depleted stem cell transplant. The chain recombines TRBV12-3 or TRBV12-4 with TRBJ2-3, with a weak D call TRBD2 (6 bases). This receptor was obtained from a boy aged 2-9 years with acute lymphoblastic leukemia, due to receive a stem cell transplant. CDR3 nucleotides: TGTGCCAGCACCTCTCGTAGCGGTCGCACAGATACGCAGTATTTT. Encoded protein: CASTSRSGRTDTQYF.